A single sample gave rise to the 2 T cell receptor beta chains below, sequenced in a study of cytomegalovirus exposure and HLA in healthy donors. Primers for the PCR totalled 60 Vbeta and 13 Jbeta. Data came from immunoSEQ multiplex PCR; TCRdb stores just in-frame clones and leaves some out. The sample records 150,000 to 200,000 clones, over 60% being singletons. The material sequenced was PBMCs. The receptors shown here come from a woman in her forties in good health and CMV-seronegative.

The V call is TRBV7-8, the J call TRBJ1-1; D may be TRBD1 (5 bases). CDR1 and CDR2 (germline): SGHVS, FQNEAQ. There are 15 residues in the CDR3. Trimming removed 3 bases from V and 1 base from J, with 12 bases in between. In DNA, the CDR3 is TGTGCCAGCAGCTTCCGCGGGGGTGCGAACACTGAAGCTTTCTTT. This codes for CASSFRGGANTEAFF.

The chain links TRBV7-8 to TRBJ1-2; D unresolved. V was cut by 5 bases and J by 7 bases, with 14 bases left in between. CDR3 length: 13 amino acids. Germline CDR1 and CDR2: SGHVS and FQNEAQ. The CDR3 reads CASSALRQAGYTF. The DNA of the CDR3 is TGTGCCAGCAGCGCTCTCCGGCAGGCTGGCTACACCTTC. The variable domain in full, completed from reference TRBV7-8 and TRBJ1-2, reads GAGVSQSPRYKVAKRGQDVALRCDPISGHVSLFWYQQALGQGPEFLTYFQNEAQLDKSGLPSDRFFAERPEGSVSTLKIQRTQQEDSAVYLCASSALRQAGYTFGSGTRLTVV.